The following is a T cell receptor beta chain sequence with its context. Its antigen is currently unknown. The sample originates from a study of identical twins. General study points: A partial confounding effect on zero-insertion analyses could come from invariant MAIT and iNKT cells.

Template switching added a universal primer site, and cDNA bore unique molecular identifiers. Each CDR3 protein gets one entry after TCRdb re-called the 5' RACE reads with MiXCR. The sample lists nearly 900,000 distinct CDR3 sequences, approximately 13% occurring once. In addition, the sample was reused for a study of yellow fever vaccine responses in identical twins.

Sequencing was carried out using PBMCs. This receptor was obtained from a woman under 30 in good health.

CDR3 coding DNA: TGTGCCAGCATGGCCGGGACAGCGTTACGAGGGCAGTACTTC. It yields the protein CASMAGTALRGQYF. V usage is TRBV28 and J usage is TRBJ2-7; TRBD1 aligns across 7 bases. CDR3 length: 14 residues. V shed 7 bases, J shed 9 bases, and the junction held 15 bases outside the gene matches. Germline loops: CDR1 MDHEN, CDR2 SYDVKM.